The T cell receptor (beta chain) described here comes from a study of T cell changes during pregnancy in multiple sclerosis. The germline gives CDR1 SGHTA, CDR2 FQGNSA. V lost 6 bases, J lost 4 bases, and 19 bases lay in between. The CDR3 runs to 15 residues. This clone was recorded only once. Using immunoSEQ multiplex PCR, the repertoire was profiled, and TCRdb retains in-frame clones only, with some absent. The sample records tens of thousands of clones, around nine tenths being singletons. Here the sequenced sample was CD8+ T cells from peripheral blood mononuclear cells, taken in the first trimester of pregnancy. The rearrangement links TRBV7-2 to TRBJ2-7, with D possibly matching TRBD2 (6 bases). The receptor was derived from a female donor with multiple sclerosis, enrolled in a pregnancy study. CDR3 in amino acids: CASRTHGSAAYEQYF. The CDR3 DNA follows: TGTGCCAGCAGGACCCACGGGAGTGCGGCTTACGAGCAGTACTTC.